These 5 T cell receptor beta chains came from one sample sequenced in a study of blood T cells in healthy people across ages. Using a J-beta primer mix together with a sample-barcoded 5' primer, a second PCR was run for roughly 6 to 11 cycles. Using its own MiXCR run on the 5' RACE reads, TCRdb lists one record per CDR3 protein. The repertoire holds roughly 800,000 distinct CDR3 sequences, with 58% as singletons. Sequenced sample: blood. Source of these receptors: a man aged 25 to 40 in good health.

The genes are TRBV28 and TRBJ1-2; no clear D gene. Germline loops: CDR1 MDHEN, CDR2 SYDVKM. This CDR3 comprises 13 residues. Between the trimmed V and J ends, which lost 8 bases and 5 bases, there was a span of 15 bases. The CDR3 DNA follows: TGTGCCAGCTCCGCTGTAGAGTTTTATGGCTACACCTTC. Translated, it gives CASSAVEFYGYTF.

This chain joins TRBV7-2 and TRBJ1-5, with a possible D match to TRBD1 (6 bases). Trimming took off 5 bases at V and 6 bases at J, with 20 bases between the two ends. Germline V CDR1 and CDR2: SGHTA, FQGNSA. The CDR3 covers 16 residues. The CDR3 sequence: CASSPRGGGASQPQHF. CDR3 nucleotide sequence: TGTGCCAGCAGCCCGCGTGGGGGGGGCGCGAGTCAGCCCCAGCATTTT.

The rearrangement uses TRBV12-5 and TRBJ2-7, with TRBD1 identical over 11 bases. The DNA end is a closer match to TRBJ2-5, so the J assignment may be wrong. This CDR3 contains 15 residues. From germline, CDR1 is LGHNT and CDR2 FRNRAP. This CDR3 is CASARTGGRQETQYF. The DNA of the CDR3 is TGTGCTAGTGCCCGGACAGGGGGCAGGCAAGAGACCCAGTACTTC.

In its sample, this clonotype was seen a few times. The rearrangement joins TRBV28 to TRBJ2-5, with D possibly called TRBD1 or TRBD2 (5 bases each). The CDR3 runs to 16 residues. CDR1 and CDR2 from the germline V gene are MDHEN and SYDVKM. The V gene lost 5 bases and the J gene lost 3 bases, with 19 bases spanning the gap. For the CDR3, the DNA is TGTGCCAGCAGTGACTTCCCCGGGACGCTCAAAGAGACCCAGTACTTC. Amino acid sequence: CASSDFPGTLKETQYF.

The rearrangement links TRBV6-4 to TRBJ2-4, with D hard to call. TRBJ2-7 matches the DNA end more closely, so the J call is doubtful. Germline V gene data show CDR1 as MRHNA and CDR2 as SNTAGT. The CDR3 runs to 11 residues. CDR3 protein: CARQQTDEQYF. In nucleotides, the CDR3 is TGTGCCAGGCAGCAGACGGACGAGCAGTACTTC.